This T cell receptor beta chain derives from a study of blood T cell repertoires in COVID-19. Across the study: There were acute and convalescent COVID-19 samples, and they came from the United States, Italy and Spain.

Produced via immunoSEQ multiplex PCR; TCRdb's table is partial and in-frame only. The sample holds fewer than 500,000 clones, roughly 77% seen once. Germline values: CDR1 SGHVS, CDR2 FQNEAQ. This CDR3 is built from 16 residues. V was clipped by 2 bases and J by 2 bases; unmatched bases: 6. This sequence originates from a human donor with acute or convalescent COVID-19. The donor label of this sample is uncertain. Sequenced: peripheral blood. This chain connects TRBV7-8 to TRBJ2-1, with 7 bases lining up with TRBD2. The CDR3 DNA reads TGTGCCAGCAGCTTAACGGGCGGGGGAACCTACAATGAGCAGTTCTTC. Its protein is CASSLTGGGTYNEQFF.